Below, 16 T cell receptor beta chains from the same sample are listed, as sequenced in a study of T cell responses to AZD1222 COVID-19 vaccine. Some clones are missing from TCRdb's copy, which holds only in-frame ones; the method was immunoSEQ multiplex PCR. The table includes approximately 150,000 clones, roughly 88% detected once. The starting material was peripheral blood, obtained on day 0 of MenACWY control vaccination. These receptors came from an adult in good health.

The chain uses TRBV6-2 or TRBV6-3 and TRBJ2-2; TRBD1 agrees at 7 bases. Germline V gene sequence: CDR1 MNHEY, CDR2 SVGEGT. The CDR3 totals 15 residues. Trimming removed 5 bases from V and 7 bases from J; junction bases left unmatched: 10. CDR3 sequence (DNA): TGTGCCAGCAGTGCCCACAGGGGCGGTAACGGGGAGCTGTTTTTT. Protein product: CASSAHRGGNGELFF.

This chain links TRBV15 with TRBJ1-3, with 9 bases aligning to TRBD1. CDR3 length: 16 amino acids. J gave up 3 bases and V 3 bases, and 6 bases lay outside the gene matches. CDR1 is LNHNV and CDR2 is YYDKDF in the germline V gene (reference sequence). In DNA form, the CDR3 reads TGTGCCACCAGCAGCTGGACAGGGGTTCGTGGAAACACCATATATTTT. It codes for CATSSWTGVRGNTIYF.

The chain carries TRBV24-1 and TRBJ2-7; 11 bases are a match to TRBD2. Unmatched junction bases numbered 6, after V lost 3 bases and J lost 3 bases. Germline V gene data show CDR1 as KGHDR and CDR2 as SFDVKD. The CDR3 is 16 residues long. CDR3 amino acids: CATSDHTTSGSYEQYF. The CDR3 DNA reads TGTGCCACCAGTGATCATACAACTAGCGGGAGCTACGAGCAGTACTTC.

V usage is TRBV15 and J usage is TRBJ1-6; no reliable D call. V lost 1 base, J lost 6 bases, and 13 bases lay in between. This CDR3 spans 16 amino acids. The germline V gene encodes CDR1 LNHNV and CDR2 YYDKDF (reference sequence). CDR3 region: CATSRVLTAGNSPLHF. The CDR3 DNA follows: TGTGCCACCAGCAGAGTATTAACAGCCGGTAATTCACCCCTCCACTTT.

The rearrangement links TRBV12-3 or TRBV12-4 to TRBJ2-1, with TRBD1 as a possible D gene (6 bases). This CDR3 comprises 12 residues. V gave up 6 bases and J gave up 15 bases, with 18 bases separating them. The CDR3 reads CASRSGGRQVFF. The CDR3 DNA sequence: TGTGCCAGCAGGTCGGGCGGCCGACAGGTGTTCTTC.

The chain uses TRBV4-2 and TRBJ2-7; D not resolved. The V and J ends lost 4 bases and 4 bases respectively, with 14 bases between them. The CDR3 loop spans 14 amino acids. Germline V gene sequence: CDR1 LGHNA, CDR2 YNFKEQ. The CDR3 nucleotides read TGTGCCAGCAGCCCATATACCAAAGGGTACGAGCAGTACTTC. It yields the protein CASSPYTKGYEQYF.

CDR3 sequence: CASSPEREGLVSNYEQYF. In DNA form, the CDR3 reads TGTGCCAGCAGCCCAGAGAGGGAGGGCCTAGTGTCGAACTACGAGCAGTACTTC. This rearrangement joins TRBV9 to TRBJ2-7; TRBD2 aligns across 7 bases. CDR3 length: 18 residues. Germline V gene lookup returns CDR1 SGDLS and CDR2 YYNGEE. The junction had 19 bases not matched to a gene; V was cut back by 4 bases and J by 3 bases. Variable domain in full (rest from reference TRBV9 and TRBJ2-7): DSGVTQTPKHLITATGQRVTLRCSPRSGDLSVYWYQQSLDQGLQFLIQYYNGEERAKGNILERFSAQQFPDLHSELNLSSLELGDSALYFCASSPEREGLVSNYEQYFGPGTRLTVT.

The rearrangement uses TRBV5-6 and TRBJ2-5; the D is unclear. Germline CDR1 SGHDT, CDR2 YYEEEE. Trimming removed 2 bases at V and 0 bases at J, with 8 bases between. The CDR3 runs 14 residues. CDR3: CASSFPKYQETQYF. The CDR3 coding sequence is TGTGCCAGCAGCTTCCCTAAGTACCAAGAGACCCAGTACTTC.

This chain uses TRBV6-5 with TRBJ1-6; TRBD1 might be the D (6 bases). The V end was cut by 2 bases, the J end by 9 bases, with 17 bases between. The CDR3 length is 16 residues. The V gene's germline CDR1 is MNHEY and CDR2 SVGAGI. The CDR3, as DNA: TGTGCCAGCAGTTACGGACCCACAGGGCGAAGTTCACCCCTCCACTTT. Protein sequence: CASSYGPTGRSSPLHF.

This chain joins TRBV2 and TRBJ1-2, with D hard to call. Germline V gives CDR1 SNHLY, CDR2 FYNNEI. The CDR3 runs 13 residues. With 3 bases removed from V and 0 bases from J, the gap between germline ends came to 5 bases. The CDR3 bases are TGTGCCAGCAGTGACACACCTAACTATGGCTACACCTTC. Protein product: CASSDTPNYGYTF.

This chain uses TRBV7-9 with TRBJ1-2; D gene unclear. Germline assignment: CDR1 SEHNR and CDR2 FQNEAQ (reference sequence). CDR3 length: 11 residues. The ends were cut back, 11 bases at V and 6 bases at J, with 13 bases in the middle. The CDR3 DNA reads TGTGCCTCAAGCTTAGGTGATGGCTACACCTTC. Translating it yields CASSLGDGYTF.

As regards this clone: Other DNA variants within this sample encode the same CDR3. The chain has TRBV6-5 and TRBJ1-1, with D uncertain. This CDR3 is built from 13 residues. Between the trimmed V and J ends, which lost 0 bases and 3 bases, there was a span of 5 bases. Looked up from germline, CDR1 is MNHEY and CDR2 is SVGAGI. The CDR3 reads CASSYSGYTEAFF. The CDR3 region has the DNA TGTGCCAGCAGTTACTCGGGCTACACTGAAGCTTTCTTT.

CDR3 nucleotides: TGTGCCAGCAGCACAGGGAACTATGGCTACACCTTC. Translated: CASSTGNYGYTF. V gene TRBV6-2 or TRBV6-3 combines with J gene TRBJ1-2, with D perhaps matching TRBD1 (6 bases). Germline CDR1 and CDR2: MNHEY and SVGEGT. V shed 6 bases and J shed 2 bases, with 7 bases lying between them. The CDR3 spans 12 residues.

The J gene is TRBJ2-2, the V gene TRBV19; the D is unclear. The CDR3 has 12 amino acids. Germline-derived CDR1 and CDR2 are LNHDA and SQIVND (reference sequence). The V and J ends lost 7 bases and 8 bases respectively, with 11 bases between them. CDR3 bases: TGTGCCAGTACATCATATCGGGGGGAGCTGTTTTTT. The encoded protein is CASTSYRGELFF.

This chain connects TRBV7-2 to TRBJ1-5; maybe TRBD1 (5 bases). V was trimmed by 1 base and J by 7 bases, leaving 8 bases between them. This CDR3 comprises 13 residues. Germline values: CDR1 SGHTA, CDR2 FQGNSA. The CDR3 protein is CASSLGRQQPQHF. CDR3 nucleotide sequence: TGTGCCAGCAGCTTAGGCCGACAGCAGCCCCAGCATTTT.

The rearrangement links TRBV13 to TRBJ2-3; TRBD2 matches 7 bases. The V gene's germline CDR1 is PRHDT and CDR2 FYEKMQ (reference sequence). The CDR3 has 15 amino acids. The V and J ends lost 0 bases and 4 bases, in that order; junction bases with no gene match: 4. CDR3 DNA sequence: TGTGCCAGCAGCTTAGGACGCGGGAGTGCAGATACGCAGTATTTT. Its translation is CASSLGRGSADTQYF.